The present T cell receptor beta chain was sequenced within a study of cytomegalovirus exposure and HLA in healthy donors. As for the study in general: Earlier results showed 117 million unique TCR beta sequences derived from about 179 million T cells. Study-wide findings and caveats: Specificity of a few CMV-associated chains for CMV antigens was verified in vitro. Reportedly, fewer N-insertions than the roughly 700-donor mean appeared in an Asian-associated ancestry cluster in a later analysis. Near-uniform donor sequencing depth was presumed by presence/absence analyses.

The PCR contained 60 Vbeta and 13 Jbeta primers. The data were produced by immunoSEQ multiplex PCR, yet TCRdb's version contains in-frame clones alone and is incomplete. There are roughly 120,000 clones in the sample; around 8.5% occur only once, and under 5.5% lies in the top ten. This clone was seen more than once but under ten times. No antigen is known for it. CDR1 and CDR2 from the germline V gene are MGHRA and YSYEKL. Trimming took 6 bases from V and 3 from J; bases not matched to a gene: 8. The CDR3 contains 15 residues. The rearrangement joins TRBV4-1 to TRBJ1-5; 7 bases fit TRBD1. The sample consisted of PBMCs. The source of this sequence is a man aged 40-55 years in good health and CMV-seronegative. The CDR3 loop is CASRTGILSNQPQHF. CDR3 sequence (DNA): TGCGCCAGCAGGACAGGGATTCTCTCCAATCAGCCCCAGCATTTT.